Each of the 13 T cell receptor beta chains below was sequenced from the same sample in a study of T-cell memory formation after mild COVID-19. TCRdb re-called the 5' RACE reads with MiXCR, one entry per CDR3 protein. The repertoire consists of about 500,000 distinct CDR3 sequences, with roughly 22% occurring once and the leading ten covering approximately 13%. The source material was PBMCs or a T cell subset sorted from them (not recorded which). Source of these receptors: an adult woman who had mild COVID-19 (a few samples of this study predate the infection). Cell type and time point are not known.

The rearrangement joins TRBV11-2 to TRBJ2-1, with D unresolved. Germline V gene data show CDR1 as SGHAT and CDR2 as FQNNGV. The CDR3 length is 16 residues. V was shortened by 0 bases and J by 4 bases, with 13 bases between the two germline ends. The CDR3 DNA sequence: TGTGCCAGCAGCTTAGATAGTTGGGCAGAATACAATGAGCAGTTCTTC. Amino acid sequence: CASSLDSWAEYNEQFF.

This chain uses TRBV7-3 with TRBJ2-3; tentatively, D is TRBD1 or TRBD2 (6 bases each). CDR1 and CDR2 from the germline V gene are SGHTA and FQGTGA. Trimming removed 3 bases at V and 5 bases at J, with 9 bases between. This CDR3 region has 13 residues. The chain's CDR3 is CASSLGGRDTQYF. CDR3 DNA sequence: TGTGCCAGCAGCTTGGGGGGCAGAGATACGCAGTATTTT.

The V gene is TRBV5-1, the J gene TRBJ2-1; tentatively, D is TRBD2 (5 bases). Germline V gene lookup returns CDR1 SGHRS and CDR2 YFSETQ. V lost 5 bases and J lost 4, with 13 bases in between. The CDR3 totals 14 residues. CDR3 sequence reads: CASSRAGDYNEQFF. Here the CDR3 DNA reads TGCGCCAGCAGTAGGGCGGGCGATTACAATGAGCAGTTCTTC.

The rearrangement joins TRBV4-3 to TRBJ1-2, with D perhaps TRBD1 (6 bases). CDR3 length equals 15 residues. Germline lookup yields CDR1 LGHNA and CDR2 YSLEER. V was pared by 0 bases and J by 2 bases, with 10 bases between. CDR3 nucleotide sequence: TGCGCCAGCAGCCAAGATGCCAGGGGCAACTATGGCTACACCTTC. It translates to CASSQDARGNYGYTF.

This clonotype appeared many times. The chain combines TRBV4-2 with TRBJ2-7; D not resolved. Trimming took off 2 bases at V and 4 bases at J, with 15 bases between the two ends. This CDR3 contains 15 residues. Germline V gene data show CDR1 as LGHNA and CDR2 as YNFKEQ. CDR3 protein: CASSQTKGIRYEQYF. For the CDR3, the DNA is TGTGCCAGCAGCCAAACAAAAGGGATCCGGTACGAGCAGTACTTC.

This rearrangement joins TRBV6-5 to TRBJ2-1; 10 bases fit TRBD1. The germline CDR1 and CDR2 sequences are MNHEY and SVGAGI. CDR3 length: 15 residues. Trimming cost V 5 bases and J 4 bases; bases outside gene matches: 5. The CDR3 reads CASSPGQGGYNEQFF. The CDR3 nucleotides read TGTGCCAGCAGTCCAGGACAGGGGGGTTACAATGAGCAGTTCTTC.

The chain links TRBV29-1 to TRBJ2-4; 8 bases are shared with TRBD1. This CDR3 comprises 15 residues. Germline loops: CDR1 SQVTM, CDR2 ANQGSEA. The ends lost 0 bases at V and 9 bases at J; junction bases unmatched: 10. The CDR3 is CSVEDRQGKRGIQYF. For the CDR3, the DNA is TGCAGCGTTGAAGATCGACAGGGGAAAAGGGGCATTCAGTACTTC. Full variable domain (rest looked up from reference TRBV29-1 and TRBJ2-4): SAVISQKPSRDICQRGTSLTIQCQVDSQVTMMFWYRQQPGQSLTLIATANQGSEATYESGFVIDKFPISRPNLTFSTLTVSNMSPEDSSIYLCSVEDRQGKRGIQYFGAGTRLSVL.

J is TRBJ2-1 and V is TRBV5-1, with 12 bases fitting TRBD2. Germline-derived CDR1 and CDR2 are SGHRS and YFSETQ. The CDR3 extends over 18 amino acids. With V trimmed by 4 bases and J by 8 bases, 16 bases remained unmatched. CDR3 in DNA: TGCGCCAGCAGCACCGACCCCCCGGCTAGCGGGGGGGCCGATGAGCAGTTCTTC. It translates to CASSTDPPASGGADEQFF.

This clonotype was counted a few times. The gene calls are TRBV20-1 and TRBJ2-5; maybe TRBD1 (6 bases). This CDR3 has 13 amino acids. The V end lost 5 bases, the J end lost 3 bases, and 13 bases lay between the germline ends. CDR1 is DFQATT and CDR2 is SNEGSKA in the germline V gene (reference sequence). DNA for the CDR3: TGCAGTGCTCGATCTACAGGGAAAGAGACCCAGTACTTC. This gives the protein CSARSTGKETQYF.

V gene TRBV5-1 combines with J gene TRBJ2-1; 8 nucleotides align to TRBD2. Unmatched junction bases numbered 3, after V lost 0 bases and J lost 4 bases. The CDR3 is 15 amino acids. Per germline, CDR1 SGHRS and CDR2 YFSETQ. In DNA form, the CDR3 reads TGCGCCAGCAGCTTGGGAGTAGCGGGGTACAATGAGCAGTTCTTC. This encodes CASSLGVAGYNEQFF. Looking up the rest from reference TRBV5-1 and TRBJ2-1 gives the full variable domain: KAGVTQTPRYLIKTRGQQVTLSCSPISGHRSVSWYQQTPGQGLQFLFEYFSETQRNKGNFPGRFSGRQFSNSRSEMNVSTLELGDSALYLCASSLGVAGYNEQFFGPGTRLTVL.

The CDR3 nucleotides are TGTGCCAGCATTAAAATGGGGGGCTCCTACGAGCAGTACTTC. It is translated as CASIKMGGSYEQYF. The chain is built from TRBV6-2 or TRBV6-3 and TRBJ2-7; possibly TRBD2 for D (6 bases). CDR1 and CDR2 (germline): MNHEY, SVGEGT. Trimming took 7 bases from V and 0 from J, leaving 13 bases between them. This CDR3 spans 14 amino acids.

This chain connects TRBV21-1 to TRBJ2-7; no DNA check was done on the table's D call, TRBD2. TRBV21-1 is deemed a pseudogene. The CDR3 sequence is 15 residues long. DNA for the CDR3: TGTGCCAGCAGCAAAGAGATAGCGGAGGGGTACGAGCAGTACTTC. It encodes CASSKEIAEGYEQYF.

The table lists this clonotype with a few counts. This rearrangement joins TRBV12-3 or TRBV12-4 to TRBJ2-3; perhaps TRBD2 as D (6 bases). V was pared by 9 bases and J by 5 bases, with 15 bases between. This CDR3 comprises 13 residues. The CDR3 region has the DNA TGTGCCAGTAACGCACCGGGGGAAGATACGCAGTATTTT. As protein: CASNAPGEDTQYF.